This T cell receptor beta chain was recorded in a study of T cells expressing NK-cell markers. The CDR3 totals 16 residues. Per germline, CDR1 SEHNR and CDR2 FQNEAQ (reference sequence). TCR beta cDNA was generated via 5'RACE template switching incorporating UMIs. TCRdb re-called the 5' RACE reads and gives one entry per CDR3 protein, without DNA. Recorded for this sample: about 550,000 distinct CDR3 sequences. The genes are TRBV7-9 and TRBJ2-2; TCRdb gives TRBD1 as the D gene, but with no DNA this cannot be confirmed. This receptor was taken from a man between 18 and 29 years old in good health. Material: blood T cells: a sorted CD56 or NKG2C T cell subset, CD4+ or CD8+ T cells, or bulk PBMC T cells (not recorded which). This chain's CDR3 is CASTPGLGALFGELFF.